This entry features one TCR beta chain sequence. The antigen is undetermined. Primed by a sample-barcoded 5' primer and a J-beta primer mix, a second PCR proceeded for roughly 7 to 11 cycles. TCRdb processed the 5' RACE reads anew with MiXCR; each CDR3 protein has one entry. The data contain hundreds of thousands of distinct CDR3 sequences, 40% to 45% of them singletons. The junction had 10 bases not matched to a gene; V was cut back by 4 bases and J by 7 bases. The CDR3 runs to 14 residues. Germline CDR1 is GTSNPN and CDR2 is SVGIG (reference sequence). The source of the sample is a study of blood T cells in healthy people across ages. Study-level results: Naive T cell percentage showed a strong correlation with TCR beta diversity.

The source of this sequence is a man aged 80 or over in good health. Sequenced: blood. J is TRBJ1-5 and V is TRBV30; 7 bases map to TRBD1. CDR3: CAWTSTGFDQPQHF. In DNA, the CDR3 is TGTGCCTGGACGTCGACAGGGTTTGACCAGCCCCAGCATTTT.